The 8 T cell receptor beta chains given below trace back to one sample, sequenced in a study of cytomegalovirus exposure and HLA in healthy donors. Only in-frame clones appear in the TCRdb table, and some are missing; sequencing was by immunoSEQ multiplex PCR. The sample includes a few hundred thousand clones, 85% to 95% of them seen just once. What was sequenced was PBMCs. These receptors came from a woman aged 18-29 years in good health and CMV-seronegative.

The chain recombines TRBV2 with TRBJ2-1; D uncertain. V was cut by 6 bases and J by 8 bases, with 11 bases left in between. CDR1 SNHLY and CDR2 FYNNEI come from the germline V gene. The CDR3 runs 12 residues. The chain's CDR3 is CASRAASYEQFF. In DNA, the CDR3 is TGTGCCAGCAGGGCGGCAAGTTATGAGCAGTTCTTC.

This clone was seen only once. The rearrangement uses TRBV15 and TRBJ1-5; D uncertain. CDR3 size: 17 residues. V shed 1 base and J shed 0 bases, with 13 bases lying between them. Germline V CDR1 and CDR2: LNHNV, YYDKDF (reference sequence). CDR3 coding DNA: TGTGCCACCAGCAGAGTTAGAGGCGGCGATAGCAATCAGCCCCAGCATTTT. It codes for CATSRVRGGDSNQPQHF.

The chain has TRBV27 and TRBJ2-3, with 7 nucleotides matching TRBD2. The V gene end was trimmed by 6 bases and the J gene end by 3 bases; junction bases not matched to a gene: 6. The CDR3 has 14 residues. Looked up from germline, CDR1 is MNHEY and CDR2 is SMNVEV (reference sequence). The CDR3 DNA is TGTGCCAGCAGAGACGGGAGGCAAACAGATACGCAGTATTTT. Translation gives CASRDGRQTDTQYF.

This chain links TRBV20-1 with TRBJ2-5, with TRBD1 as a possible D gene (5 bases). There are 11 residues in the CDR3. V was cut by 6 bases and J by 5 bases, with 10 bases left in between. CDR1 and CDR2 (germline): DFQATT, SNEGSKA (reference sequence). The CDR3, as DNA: TGCAGTGCCTATGCAGGGGAGACCCAGTACTTC. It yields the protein CSAYAGETQYF.

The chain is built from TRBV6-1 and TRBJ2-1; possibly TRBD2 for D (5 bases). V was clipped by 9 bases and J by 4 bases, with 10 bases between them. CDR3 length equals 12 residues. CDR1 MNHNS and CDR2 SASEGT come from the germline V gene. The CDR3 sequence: CASLGAYNEQFF. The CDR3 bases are TGTGCCAGTTTGGGAGCATACAATGAGCAGTTCTTC.

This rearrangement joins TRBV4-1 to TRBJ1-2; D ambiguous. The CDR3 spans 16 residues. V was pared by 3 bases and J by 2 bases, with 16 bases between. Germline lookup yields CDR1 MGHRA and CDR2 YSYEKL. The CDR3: CASSHGVTAQNYGYTF. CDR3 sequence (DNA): TGCGCCAGCAGCCACGGGGTGACGGCTCAAAACTATGGCTACACCTTC.

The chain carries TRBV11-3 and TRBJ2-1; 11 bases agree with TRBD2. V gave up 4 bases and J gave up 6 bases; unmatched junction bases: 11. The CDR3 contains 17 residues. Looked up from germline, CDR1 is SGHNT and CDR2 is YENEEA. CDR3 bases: TGTGCCAGCAGCTCAAATTCCCTAGCGGGAGGCATCAATGAGCAGTTCTTC. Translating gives CASSSNSLAGGINEQFF.

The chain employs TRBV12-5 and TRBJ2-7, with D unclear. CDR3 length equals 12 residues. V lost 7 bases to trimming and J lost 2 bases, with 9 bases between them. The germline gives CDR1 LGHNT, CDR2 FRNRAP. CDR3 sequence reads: CASAVPPYEQYF. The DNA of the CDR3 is TGTGCTAGTGCGGTCCCTCCCTACGAGCAGTACTTC. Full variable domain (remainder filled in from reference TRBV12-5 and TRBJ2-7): DARVTQTPRHKVTEMGQEVTMRCQPILGHNTVFWYRQTMMQGLELLAYFRNRAPLDDSGMPKDRFSAEMPDATLATLKIQPSEPRDSAVYFCASAVPPYEQYFGPGTRLTVT.